The source of this T cell receptor beta chain is a study of CD8+ T cells in alopecia areata. Study-wide context: People stayed on tofacitinib for 6 to 18 months, then stopped the drug for 6 months.

Treatment denoted: oral pan-JAK inhibitor, 5-10 mg twice daily. General observations from the study: Among patients, TCR sharing was less clear than in mice, a difference possibly due in part to HLA diversity in the patient population. Expanded CD8+ clones among the top 100, as well as scalp clonality, were significantly decreased by tofacitinib.

Germline V lookup: CDR1 SNHLY, CDR2 FYNNEI. V was clipped by 10 bases and J by 5 bases, with 20 bases between them. The CDR3 loop spans 14 amino acids. As for this clone: Its antigen remains unidentified.

RNA extraction was followed by reverse transcription into cDNA, which acted as the sequencing template. The assay was immunoSEQ multiplex PCR, and TCRdb's table has in-frame clones only and misses some. The repertoire includes about 100,000 clones, about 83% of them detected once, and 20% to 25% sits in the top ten. The chain carries TRBV2 and TRBJ1-1, with D maybe TRBD1 (5 bases). The receptor was derived from a human donor with alopecia areata. The sample here was CD8+ T cells sorted from blood, taken at week 24, from a patient treated with tofacitinib. The CDR3 here is CATPFGTDRTEAFF. The CDR3 coding sequence is TGTGCCACCCCCTTCGGGACGGATAGGACTGAAGCTTTCTTT.